The 10 T cell receptor beta chains below were found in one sample sequenced in a study of blood T cell repertoires in COVID-19. Profiled with immunoSEQ multiplex PCR; TCRdb holds only in-frame clones, not every one. The sample yields just over 60,000 clones, under 80% seen once. The sequencing input was peripheral blood. Receptors were obtained from a man in his 60s with acute or convalescent COVID-19.

The table lists this clone with a few counts. This chain uses TRBV5-1 with TRBJ1-2; the D gene is possibly TRBD1 (6 bases). Trimming left V 0 bases short and J 5 bases short, with 11 bases between. Looked up from germline, CDR1 is SGHRS and CDR2 is YFSETQ. The CDR3 is made up of 14 amino acids. CDR3: CASSLVGQGYGYTF. DNA for the CDR3: TGCGCCAGCAGCTTGGTAGGTCAGGGGTATGGCTACACCTTC.

This clone came up a few times. This chain links TRBV3-1 (or the pseudogene TRBV3-2) with TRBJ2-7; the match to TRBD1 covers 9 bases. The CDR3 length is 14 residues. The trim removed 1 base at V and 10 bases at J, leaving 8 bases unmatched. Germline V lookup: CDR1 LGHDT, CDR2 YNNKEL (reference sequence). The CDR3 nucleotides read TGTGCCAGCAGCCAAGCCGGCCGGACAGGGGTTCAGTACTTC. The encoded protein is CASSQAGRTGVQYF.

J is TRBJ2-1 and V is TRBV27; unclear D gene. V was trimmed by 5 bases and J by 0 bases, leaving 17 bases between them. Looked up from germline, CDR1 is MNHEY and CDR2 is SMNVEV (reference sequence). The CDR3 runs to 17 residues. The CDR3 nucleotides read TGTGCCAGCAGTAGATCCTGGAGCCGATCCTCCTACAATGAGCAGTTCTTC. This codes for CASSRSWSRSSYNEQFF.

The chain employs TRBV29-1 and TRBJ1-2, with 7 bases that match TRBD1. With 2 bases clipped from V and 7 bases from J, the junction kept 10 bases outside the gene matches. The CDR3 is made up of 14 amino acids. Germline V gene sequence: CDR1 SQVTM, CDR2 ANQGSEA. CDR3 loop: CSVENVRQGGGYTF. In nucleotides, the CDR3 is TGCAGCGTTGAAAACGTTCGACAGGGAGGTGGCTACACCTTC. Full variable domain (missing parts from reference TRBV29-1 and TRBJ1-2): SAVISQKPSRDICQRGTSLTIQCQVDSQVTMMFWYRQQPGQSLTLIATANQGSEATYESGFVIDKFPISRPNLTFSTLTVSNMSPEDSSIYLCSVENVRQGGGYTFGSGTRLTVV.

The rearrangement joins TRBV5-1 to TRBJ2-7; D may be TRBD2 (5 bases). The CDR3 is made up of 15 amino acids. The germline V gene encodes CDR1 SGHRS and CDR2 YFSETQ. V was pared by 3 bases and J by 1 base, with 14 bases between. The CDR3 spells CASSSGLTGSYEQYF. As DNA, the CDR3 is TGCGCCAGCAGCTCCGGTCTGACGGGGTCCTACGAGCAGTACTTC. The complete variable domain, with remaining parts taken from reference TRBV5-1 and TRBJ2-7, reads KAGVTQTPRYLIKTRGQQVTLSCSPISGHRSVSWYQQTPGQGLQFLFEYFSETQRNKGNFPGRFSGRQFSNSRSEMNVSTLELGDSALYLCASSSGLTGSYEQYFGPGTRLTVT.

Notes on this clone: Different DNA sequences within this sample yield the same CDR3. V gene TRBV5-1 combines with J gene TRBJ2-2, with 9 positions matching TRBD1. V lost 4 bases to trimming and J lost 2 bases; unmatched junction nucleotides: 3. The CDR3 consists of 15 residues. Germline assignment: CDR1 SGHRS and CDR2 YFSETQ. The CDR3 sequence: CASSEDRGNTGELFF. The CDR3 DNA is TGCGCCAGCAGCGAGGACAGGGGAAACACCGGGGAGCTGTTTTTT.

The gene calls are TRBV5-5 and TRBJ1-4; weak D call: TRBD1 (5 bases). V shed 0 bases and J shed 3 bases, with 9 bases lying between them. CDR1 and CDR2 (germline): SGHKS, YYEKEE (reference sequence). The CDR3 is made up of 15 amino acids. CDR3 amino acids: CASSLDRHPNEKLFF. The CDR3 DNA reads as TGTGCCAGCAGCTTGGACAGGCACCCTAATGAAAAACTGTTTTTT.

The chain uses TRBV29-1 and TRBJ2-7; 7 bases agree with TRBD2. Germline V gives CDR1 SQVTM, CDR2 ANQGSEA. The ends lost 7 bases at V and 5 bases at J; junction bases unmatched: 8. This CDR3 is 12 amino acids long. The CDR3 DNA reads as TGCAGCGCTATGGCGGGGGTCCACGAGCAGTACTTC. This encodes CSAMAGVHEQYF.

V gene TRBV12-3 or TRBV12-4 combines with J gene TRBJ1-1; weak D call: TRBD1 (5 bases). The V gene lost 3 bases and the J gene lost 7 bases, with 12 bases spanning the gap. CDR3 size: 13 residues. CDR3 DNA sequence: TGTGCCAGCAGTTTTACAGGATTTGGTGAAGCTTTCTTT. Protein sequence: CASSFTGFGEAFF.

The genes are TRBV7-2 and TRBJ2-3; D perhaps matches TRBD2 (5 bases). Germline V lookup: CDR1 SGHTA, CDR2 FQGNSA. The CDR3 loop spans 15 amino acids. V lost 1 base and J 5 bases, leaving 13 bases between the germline ends. CDR3 sequence reads: CASSLVSGRVDTQYF. Written as DNA, the CDR3 is TGTGCCAGCAGCTTAGTGTCGGGAAGGGTAGATACGCAGTATTTT. Full variable domain (remainder filled in from reference TRBV7-2 and TRBJ2-3): GAGVSQSPSNKVTEKGKDVELRCDPISGHTALYWYRQSLGQGLEFLIYFQGNSAPDKSGLPSDRFSAERTGGSVSTLTIQRTQQEDSAVYLCASSLVSGRVDTQYFGPGTRLTVL.